This T cell receptor beta chain was sequenced in a study of Graves' ophthalmopathy and Graves' hyperthyroidism. RNA transcripts were the template, and TCR beta CDR3 regions were amplified from them. First-round RT-PCR employed HTBI primers, with a second-round multiplex PCR after it. TCRdb reprocessed the multiplex PCR reads with MiXCR, giving one entry per CDR3 protein. The sample carries about 600,000 distinct CDR3 sequences, about 40% recorded once. V shed 6 bases and J 4 bases; nucleotides not matched to a gene: 11. The CDR3 loop spans 15 amino acids. In germline, CDR1 is LGHNA, CDR2 YNFKEQ. This clonotype was observed many times.

Sequenced input: peripheral blood or thyroid tissue (not recorded which). The chain links TRBV4-2 to TRBJ2-5; the match to TRBD1 covers 7 bases. The source of this sequence is an adult man with Graves' hyperthyroidism. This chain's CDR3 is CASRGQTSRPETQYF. The CDR3 coding sequence is TGTGCCAGCAGGGGACAGACCTCTCGTCCAGAGACCCAGTACTTC.